This T cell receptor beta chain appears in the sequencing data of a study of blood T cell repertoires in COVID-19. Looking at the study overall: Sites across the United States, Italy and Spain contributed samples from acute and convalescent COVID-19. PBMCs, B-cell-depleted T cells, or T cells were the source of the cDNA or gDNA that made up the material.

This clone appeared once. As originally analysed: Amplification from reference gene primers served as the basis for estimated nucleated cell counts. The protocol was immunoSEQ multiplex PCR, while the TCRdb copy is restricted to in-frame clones and leaves out a portion. The V and J calls and clone size come from that table; D and trimming were worked out from the DNA. This sample has roughly 120,000 clones, with more than 75% found just once. The CDR3 consists of 11 residues. CDR1 and CDR2 (germline): SGDLS, YYNGEE. V lost 4 bases and J lost 2, with 3 bases in between. The sequence was obtained from a woman aged 45-65 years with acute or convalescent COVID-19. The chain uses TRBV9 and TRBJ2-5; the D is unclear. The specimen was peripheral blood. CDR3 coding DNA: TGTGCCAGCAGCTCGCAAGAGACCCAGTACTTC. Its protein is CASSSQETQYF.